The source of this T cell receptor (beta chain) is a study of vaccination and CD4 T cells after COVID-19. Study results and caveats: Convalescent patients had a median approximately 86% of post-vaccine SARS-CoV-2-reactive clones that were detected only after vaccination, not before it.

Regarding treatment: roughly 10-day PBMC culture with coronavirus spike peptide pools or control peptides (ViraFEST assay). In the ViraFEST assay, peptide-pool expansion preceded TCR sequencing of expanded clonotypes. Healthy vaccine recipients tested negative for nucleocapsid antibodies before and after vaccination, so had no prior SARS-CoV-2 infection. An Oncomine TCR Beta short-read assay was used to sequence the DNA from cultured CD4+ T cells. TCRdb re-derived calls from the PCR reads in MiXCR, one entry per CDR3 protein. The sample lists over 8,000 distinct CDR3 sequences, more than 20% occurring once. This clonotype was counted once. As yet, its antigen is unknown. Germline V CDR1 and CDR2: SQVTM, ANQGSEA. The CDR3 is 16 residues long. Unmatched junction bases numbered 14, after V lost 7 bases and J lost 0 bases.

V and J are TRBV29-1 and TRBJ1-1, with 7 bases lining up with TRBD1. The TCR sequence derives from a human donor who received a COVID-19 vaccine. The sample was CD4+ T cells from blood, cultured in vitro, taken before SARS-CoV-2 vaccination. The CDR3 nucleotides are TGCAGCGGTGGCGGACAGGTTCAGGGGGTGAACACTGAAGCTTTCTTT. It is translated as CSGGGQVQGVNTEAFF. The full variable domain, its missing parts supplied by reference TRBV29-1 and TRBJ1-1, is SAVISQKPSRDICQRGTSLTIQCQVDSQVTMMFWYRQQPGQSLTLIATANQGSEATYESGFVIDKFPISRPNLTFSTLTVSNMSPEDSSIYLCSGGGQVQGVNTEAFFGQGTRLTVV.